The sequence of this TCR beta chain was determined in a study of blood T cell repertoires in COVID-19. Study at large: Collection of acute and convalescent COVID-19 samples took place in the United States, Italy and Spain.

The ends lost 3 bases at V and 4 bases at J; junction bases unmatched: 5. Looked up from germline, CDR1 is MDHEN and CDR2 is SYDVKM. The CDR3 runs to 15 residues. Recruits, aged roughly 18 to 89 years, lived in 24 US areas. Grouping used clinical history reported by participants in a survey and questionnaire. Methods used by the authors: Scientists estimated how many nucleated cells there were by amplifying reference gene primers. Here immunoSEQ multiplex PCR was the method, and the copy in TCRdb shows in-frame clones only, minus some. From that table come the V and J calls and clone size; the DNA was used to work out D and trimming. The data hold about 270,000 clones, with approximately 90% observed a single time.

This sequence was found in a woman between 50 and 59 years old who had recovered from COVID-19. The V call is TRBV28, the J call TRBJ1-5; the match to TRBD1 covers 8 bases. Sequencing was carried out using PBMCs or T cells enriched from blood (not recorded which). The CDR3 reads CASSFQTGENQPQHF. CDR3 in DNA: TGTGCCAGCAGTTTCCAGACAGGGGAAAATCAGCCCCAGCATTTT.